This T cell receptor beta chain is from a study of T cell repertoires in cytomegalovirus infection. On the study more broadly: HLA-B-restricted CMV epitopes that are well studied, plus recently identified HLA-C-restricted ones, were used by the study. Through public TCR beta signatures, both CMV infection and matching HLA type were indicated.

This CDR3 region has 15 residues. V was pared by 5 bases and J by 4 bases, with 8 bases of the junction left unmatched. CDR1 is SEHNR and CDR2 is FQNEAQ in the germline V gene (reference sequence). This clonotype has only a few counts. As yet, its antigen is unknown. The study, taken as a whole, reports: Cumulative public TCR beta family frequency identified carriers of CMV plus the relevant HLA. Clonotype analysis showed dominance of the ex vivo response by HLA-C-restricted CMV-specific TCR beta clonotypes.

TCRdb reanalysed the reads using MiXCR and keeps one entry per CDR3 protein. The sample holds fewer than 350,000 distinct CDR3 sequences, roughly 28% seen once. V gene TRBV7-9 combines with J gene TRBJ1-5; the match to TRBD1 covers 7 bases. This sequence was found in a human donor in good health (CMV status not recorded). Some clones in this sample may be carry-over from other donors' samples. The sequenced sample was cultured PBMCs, obtained from culture after CMV antigen stimulation. CDR3 protein: CASSPGGDSNQPQHF. CDR3 DNA sequence: TGTGCCAGCAGCCCAGGGGGGGACTCAAATCAGCCCCAGCATTTT.